Following are 21 T cell receptor beta chains from one sample sequenced in a study of T cell responses to AZD1222 COVID-19 vaccine. The protocol was immunoSEQ multiplex PCR, while the TCRdb copy is restricted to in-frame clones and leaves out a portion. The sample consists of 130,000 or so clones, 85% to 95% of them appearing once. Sequenced here: peripheral blood, sampled on day 0 of AZD1222 vaccination. The receptors come from an adult in good health.

The chain carries TRBV6-2 or TRBV6-3 and TRBJ2-5; D not resolved. This CDR3 spans 14 amino acids. Trimming cost V 1 base and J 5 bases, with 11 bases left between them. Germline V gene lookup returns CDR1 MNHEY and CDR2 SVGEGT. In nucleotides, the CDR3 is TGTGCCAGCAGTTACTTCAATATACCGGAGACCCAGTACTTC. Protein product: CASSYFNIPETQYF.

J is TRBJ2-7 and V is TRBV5-1; 9 positions match TRBD2. The CDR3 totals 18 residues. The trim removed 0 bases at V and 2 bases at J, leaving 12 bases unmatched. Germline CDR1 reads SGHRS; CDR2 reads YFSETQ. CDR3: CASSLVPQSGGQTYEQYF. The CDR3 DNA reads as TGCGCCAGCAGCTTGGTACCTCAGAGCGGGGGGCAGACCTACGAGCAGTACTTC.

This clone has more than one count but fewer than ten. The chain is built from TRBV6-2 or TRBV6-3 and TRBJ2-7, with 7 nucleotides matching TRBD2. The J segment lost 4 bases and the V segment lost 5 bases, leaving 14 bases of the junction unmatched. The germline gives CDR1 MNHEY, CDR2 SVGEGT. CDR3 length: 16 amino acids. In nucleotides, the CDR3 is TGTGCCAGCAGTATCCTAGCGGCGGGCCCCAGATACGAGCAGTACTTC. Encoded protein: CASSILAAGPRYEQYF.

This clone was counted a few times. This sequence joins TRBV6-1 and TRBJ2-3; the match to TRBD2 covers 11 bases. CDR1 MNHNS and CDR2 SASEGT come from the germline V gene. Losses at the gene ends were 1 base for V and 3 bases for J; bases not matched to a gene: 0. The CDR3 is 15 amino acids. CDR3 in DNA: TGTGCCAGCAGTGAAGGACTAGCGGGGACAGATACGCAGTATTTT. Its protein product is CASSEGLAGTDTQYF.

This chain connects TRBV7-3 to TRBJ1-3, with 9 bases fitting TRBD1. The junction had 2 bases not matched to a gene; V was cut back by 5 bases and J by 0 bases. The germline V gene encodes CDR1 SGHTA and CDR2 FQGTGA. The CDR3 runs to 15 residues. CDR3 loop: CASSRTGASGNTIYF. The CDR3 coding sequence is TGTGCCAGCAGCCGGACAGGGGCCTCTGGAAACACCATATATTTT.

The gene calls are TRBV28 and TRBJ1-1, with TRBD1 matching over 7 bases. The CDR3 totals 14 residues. The germline gives CDR1 MDHEN, CDR2 SYDVKM. Trimming at V came to 6 bases and at J to 1 base, leaving 5 bases not matched to a gene. This CDR3 is CASSSGGPNTEAFF. The CDR3 coding sequence is TGTGCCAGCAGCTCAGGGGGACCGAACACTGAAGCTTTCTTT.

In its sample, this clone was seen once. The V call is TRBV12-3 or TRBV12-4, the J call TRBJ1-2; tentative D call: TRBD1 (5 bases). V was shortened by 8 bases and J by 8 bases, with 18 bases between the two germline ends. The CDR3 consists of 13 residues. CDR3 sequence reads: CASGSGQAGGYTF. As DNA, the CDR3 is TGTGCCAGCGGTTCAGGCCAAGCAGGGGGCTACACCTTC.

The gene calls are TRBV9 and TRBJ1-1; D possibly corresponds to TRBD1 (5 bases). The V and J ends lost 3 bases and 4 bases respectively, with 13 bases between them. The CDR3 length is 14 residues. Germline V gene sequence: CDR1 SGDLS, CDR2 YYNGEE. This CDR3 reads CASSAVGQGTEAFF. The CDR3 coding sequence is TGTGCCAGCAGCGCAGTGGGGCAGGGCACTGAAGCTTTCTTT.

The V call is TRBV10-3, the J call TRBJ1-5, with D hard to call. The ends were cut back, 5 bases at V and 0 bases at J, with 2 bases in the middle. CDR1 is ENHRY, CDR2 SYGVKD, per germline. The CDR3 extends over 12 amino acids. The CDR3 bases are TGTGCCATCAGTAATAGCAATCAGCCCCAGCATTTT. This translates into CAISNSNQPQHF.

This clone has just one count. V and J are TRBV4-2 and TRBJ2-3; D not certain. Per the germline V gene, CDR1 is LGHNA and CDR2 is YNFKEQ. V lost 0 bases to trimming and J lost 2 bases, with 12 bases between them. The CDR3 contains 16 residues. The CDR3 spells CASSQDIDHVTDTQYF. CDR3 DNA: TGTGCCAGCAGCCAAGACATTGACCACGTCACAGATACGCAGTATTTT.

This clone occurred once. The chain uses TRBV21-1 and TRBJ1-5. TRBV21-1 is given as a pseudogene. This CDR3 has 16 residues. CDR3 protein: CASSKNRGRDNQPQHF. Written as DNA, the CDR3 is TGTGCCAGCAGCAAAAACCGCGGCAGAGACAATCAGCCCCAGCATTTT.

This clone was observed a single time. This sequence joins TRBV12-5 and TRBJ2-7; D could derive from TRBD1 or TRBD2 (5 bases each). The CDR3 covers 12 residues. Germline assignment: CDR1 LGHNT and CDR2 FRNRAP. V lost 4 bases to trimming and J lost 2 bases, with 6 bases between them. CDR3 bases: TGTGCTAGTGGTTGGGGGACCTACGAGCAGTACTTC. Amino acid sequence: CASGWGTYEQYF.

The chain couples TRBV30 to TRBJ1-3, with TRBD1 matching 7 bases. Germline loops: CDR1 GTSNPN, CDR2 SVGIG (reference sequence). The CDR3 length is 17 residues. J gave up 0 bases and V 2 bases, and 10 bases lay outside the gene matches. CDR3 nucleotides: TGTGCCTGGAGTTTAAATACAGGGGCCGACTCTGGAAACACCATATATTTT. This gives the protein CAWSLNTGADSGNTIYF.

The genes are TRBV18 and TRBJ2-2, with 7 positions matching TRBD2. The CDR3 totals 17 residues. Germline lookup yields CDR1 KGHSH and CDR2 LQKENI. J was trimmed by 0 bases and V by 3 bases; bases with no gene match: 7. The CDR3 DNA sequence: TGTGCCAGCTCACCGTCCCCTAGCGGAGCGAACACCGGGGAGCTGTTTTTT. Its protein is CASSPSPSGANTGELFF.

This clone was seen a single time. The chain combines TRBV2 with TRBJ1-5, with D possibly being TRBD1 (6 bases). Germline CDR1 and CDR2: SNHLY and FYNNEI. The CDR3 extends over 16 amino acids. V shed 6 bases and J shed 0 bases, with 15 bases lying between them. The CDR3 bases are TGTGCCAGCAGCCCCTTGGGGGGCTTTAGCAATCAGCCCCAGCATTTT. It translates to CASSPLGGFSNQPQHF.

The rearrangement joins TRBV2 to TRBJ1-3, with D uncertain. V dropped 6 bases and J dropped 2 bases, with 14 bases sitting between them. In germline, CDR1 is SNHLY, CDR2 FYNNEI. The CDR3 is 15 amino acids. The CDR3 reads CASRPRDMAGNTIYF. For the CDR3, the DNA is TGTGCCAGCAGACCTAGGGATATGGCTGGAAACACCATATATTTT.

The rearrangement links TRBV28 to TRBJ1-1, with 8 bases that match TRBD1. V lost 8 bases and J lost 1; bases outside the gene matches: 9. Germline values: CDR1 MDHEN, CDR2 SYDVKM. This CDR3 spans 15 amino acids. CDR3 region: CASRYSDRGNTEAFF. In DNA form, the CDR3 reads TGTGCCAGCCGTTACTCCGACAGGGGGAACACTGAAGCTTTCTTT.

V usage is TRBV27 and J usage is TRBJ2-3; possible D gene TRBD1, 6 bases. Trimming removed 5 bases at V and 6 bases at J, with 15 bases between. CDR3 length: 14 amino acids. Germline CDR1 and CDR2: MNHEY and SMNVEV (reference sequence). Here the CDR3 reads CASSVGGGRDTQYF. DNA for the CDR3: TGTGCCAGCAGTGTTGGGGGCGGTAGGGATACGCAGTATTTT.

The chain has TRBV30 and TRBJ1-5; D might be TRBD1 (5 bases). Germline values: CDR1 GTSNPN, CDR2 SVGIG (reference sequence). Trimming shortened V by 2 bases and J by 3 bases, and 8 bases separated the two germline ends. The CDR3 is made up of 13 amino acids. The DNA for the CDR3 is TGTGCCTGGAGTTTAGGGGTCAATCAGCCCCAGCATTTT. This translates into CAWSLGVNQPQHF.

The chain carries TRBV4-2 and TRBJ1-2, with 7 bases matching TRBD1. Germline-derived CDR1 and CDR2 are LGHNA and YNFKEQ. This CDR3 contains 21 residues. Trimming cost V 1 base and J 1 base; bases outside gene matches: 21. In nucleotides, the CDR3 is TGTGCCAGCAGCCAAGTGGGTGAGGGGCAGCTAGCTGGACAGGATAACTATGGCTACACCTTC. Its protein is CASSQVGEGQLAGQDNYGYTF.

V usage is TRBV24-1 and J usage is TRBJ2-3; the D gene is possibly TRBD1 (5 bases). Trimming stripped 4 bases from V and 1 base from J, with 5 bases between. The CDR3 consists of 13 residues. Germline V CDR1 and CDR2: KGHDR, SFDVKD. CDR3 amino acids: CATSDRGTDTQYF. The CDR3 DNA sequence: TGTGCCACCAGTGACAGGGGCACAGATACGCAGTATTTT.